Only a few counts were recorded for the clone carrying this TCR beta chain. Its specificity is unknown. Each TCR beta library was made by quantitative 5'-RACE that incorporated molecular barcodes. TCRdb re-called the 5' RACE reads through MiXCR, storing one row per CDR3 protein. The profile shows roughly 300,000 distinct CDR3 sequences, 7.5% to 9% of them singletons. This entry is derived from a study of CD8 T cells in ankylosing spondylitis. Study outcomes and limitations: Significant enrichment of disease-linked clones was reportedly seen in matched ankylosing spondylitis synovial fluid. Disease-associated clonotypes exhibited CD8+ identity and were relatively infrequent in peripheral blood. Several highly homologous variants made up a TCR beta motif that seemed to typify ankylosing spondylitis blood.

The CDR3 totals 16 residues. Germline V gene lookup returns CDR1 SGHAT and CDR2 FQNNGV. With 4 bases removed from V and 1 base from J, the gap between germline ends came to 16 bases. This chain links TRBV11-2 with TRBJ1-1; D not resolved. Input material: blood, either unsorted or a sorted T cell fraction (not recorded which). The clonotype originates from a male donor with ankylosing spondylitis. This CDR3 reads CASSSSLVRTNTEAFF. CDR3 bases: TGTGCCAGCAGCTCCAGCTTAGTCAGGACGAACACTGAAGCTTTCTTT.